The 13 T cell receptor beta chains below were found in one sample sequenced in a study of naive and memory T cell subsets. Two oligonucleotides, mixed equimolar, formed the beta constant-region primer covering TRBC1 and TRBC2. TCRdb recomputed calls from the UMI-ligation and nested PCR reads with MiXCR, one row per CDR3 protein. The sample carries 140,000 to 150,000 distinct CDR3 sequences, 15% to 20% recorded once. Sequences were obtained from naive CD4+ T cells from blood. These TCRs come from a human donor in good health.

This chain uses TRBV28 with TRBJ1-1, with D perhaps TRBD1 (5 bases). The CDR3 sequence is 15 residues long. The germline V gene encodes CDR1 MDHEN and CDR2 SYDVKM. V lost 1 base, J lost 1 base, and 10 bases lay in between. CDR3 in amino acids: CASSLSAGRNTEAFF. CDR3 bases: TGTGCCAGCAGTTTATCGGCAGGGAGGAACACTGAAGCTTTCTTT. Combining the CDR3 with reference TRBV28 and TRBJ1-1 gives the whole variable domain DVKVTQSSRYLVKRTGEKVFLECVQDMDHENMFWYRQDPGLGLRLIYFSYDVKMKEKGDIPEGYSVSREKKERFSLILESASTNQTSMYLCASSLSAGRNTEAFFGQGTRLTVV.

This clonotype came up a few times. V gene TRBV10-3 combines with J gene TRBJ1-2, with 7 bases identical to TRBD1. This CDR3 comprises 14 residues. J gave up 1 base and V 3 bases, and 2 bases lay outside the gene matches. Germline V gene data show CDR1 as ENHRY and CDR2 as SYGVKD. The CDR3 region is CAISDRGGNYGYTF. Here the CDR3 DNA reads TGTGCCATCAGTGACAGGGGGGGTAACTATGGCTACACCTTC.

The rearrangement joins TRBV28 to TRBJ1-1; D not resolved. V gave up 3 bases and J gave up 4 bases, with 15 bases separating them. This CDR3 is built from 15 residues. Germline V gives CDR1 MDHEN, CDR2 SYDVKM. The CDR3 bases are TGTGCCAGCAGTTTGGAGAGGAGGGTTGGCACTGAAGCTTTCTTT. Protein product: CASSLERRVGTEAFF.

This clonotype was detected many times. The chain couples TRBV5-1 to TRBJ2-7; D might be TRBD1 (6 bases). The CDR3 consists of 14 residues. In germline, CDR1 is SGHRS, CDR2 YFSETQ. V lost 6 bases to trimming and J lost 2 bases, with 15 bases between them. DNA of the CDR3: TGCGCCAGCACCCATGGCCAGGGGACCTACGAGCAGTACTTC. Protein product: CASTHGQGTYEQYF.

The rearrangement uses TRBV4-1 and TRBJ2-3, with 7 positions matching TRBD1. Germline-derived CDR1 and CDR2 are MGHRA and YSYEKL. The CDR3 has 17 amino acids. The V segment lost 0 bases and the J segment 2 bases; nucleotides outside the gene matches: 8. CDR3 loop: CASSQDRGQRNTDTQYF. The DNA of the CDR3 is TGCGCCAGCAGCCAAGATAGGGGACAGCGAAACACAGATACGCAGTATTTT.

V is TRBV10-3 and J is TRBJ1-1; D is unclear. Germline V gives CDR1 ENHRY, CDR2 SYGVKD. The ends were cut back, 6 bases at V and 3 bases at J, with 5 bases in the middle. The CDR3 runs 11 residues. In DNA form, the CDR3 reads TGTGCCATCAGGAGGGACACTGAAGCTTTCTTT. Its translation is CAIRRDTEAFF.

This clonotype appeared a few times. The chain links TRBV6-6 to TRBJ1-1; 11 positions agree with TRBD1. V shed 2 bases and J 11 bases; nucleotides not matched to a gene: 7. Germline CDR1 and CDR2: MNHNY and SVGAGI (reference sequence). The CDR3 is made up of 14 amino acids. The CDR3 bases are TGTGCCAGCAGTTACAGAGGACAGGGGGCGGTGGCTTTCTTT. Protein: CASSYRGQGAVAFF.

There are a few counts of this clonotype. This chain joins TRBV6-5 and TRBJ2-5; 7 bases agree with TRBD2. Germline CDR1 and CDR2: MNHEY and SVGAGI. Trimming at V came to 6 bases and at J to 1 base, leaving 14 bases not matched to a gene. This CDR3 is 17 amino acids long. CDR3 loop: CASRSGLPGCSQETQYF. The CDR3 DNA is TGTGCCAGCAGGTCGGGACTACCGGGGTGTTCCCAAGAGACCCAGTACTTC.

This clonotype showed up just a few times. This rearrangement joins TRBV29-1 to TRBJ2-7, with 7 bases lining up with TRBD1. Germline lookup yields CDR1 SQVTM and CDR2 ANQGSEA. Unmatched junction bases numbered 7, after V lost 7 bases and J lost 1 base. The CDR3 consists of 13 residues. CDR3 amino acids: CSGRDSLSYEQYF. The DNA of the CDR3 is TGCAGCGGCCGGGACAGCTTATCCTACGAGCAGTACTTC.

The chain has TRBV12-3 or TRBV12-4 and TRBJ1-4; possible D gene TRBD1, 5 bases. Trimming shortened V by 2 bases and J by 2 bases, and 12 bases separated the two germline ends. This CDR3 is 16 amino acids long. The CDR3 nucleotides are TGTGCCAGCAGTTTACCAAGGGGAGTCACTAATGAAAAACTGTTTTTT. Translation gives CASSLPRGVTNEKLFF.

There are a few counts of this clonotype. The rearrangement uses TRBV12-3 or TRBV12-4 and TRBJ2-7; 9 bases are a match to TRBD1. The CDR3 is 14 residues long. The ends lost 5 bases at V and 5 bases at J; junction bases unmatched: 7. The CDR3 here is CASSPGQGSHEQYF. CDR3 DNA sequence: TGTGCCAGCAGTCCGGGACAGGGAAGCCACGAGCAGTACTTC.

This CDR3 reads CASTHGTASSYEQYF. In nucleotides, the CDR3 is TGTGCCAGTACGCACGGGACTGCGAGCTCCTACGAGCAGTACTTC. This rearrangement joins TRBV10-3 to TRBJ2-7; the D gene is possibly TRBD2 (6 bases). V was trimmed by 10 bases and J by 0 bases, leaving 19 bases between them. The CDR3 has 15 residues. Germline loops: CDR1 ENHRY, CDR2 SYGVKD.

The chain links TRBV27 to TRBJ1-4; the D gene is possibly TRBD1 (5 bases). Germline values: CDR1 MNHEY, CDR2 SMNVEV (reference sequence). The CDR3 spans 16 residues. Between the trimmed V and J ends, which lost 5 bases and 8 bases, there was a span of 21 bases. CDR3 sequence reads: CASSRITGSWDEKLFF. The CDR3 nucleotides read TGTGCCAGCAGTCGTATAACCGGGTCCTGGGACGAAAAACTGTTTTTT. Full variable domain (missing parts from reference TRBV27 and TRBJ1-4): EAQVTQNPRYLITVTGKKLTVTCSQNMNHEYMSWYRQDPGLGLRQIYYSMNVEVTDKGDVPEGYKVSRKEKRNFPLILESPSPNQTSLYFCASSRITGSWDEKLFFGSGTQLSVL.